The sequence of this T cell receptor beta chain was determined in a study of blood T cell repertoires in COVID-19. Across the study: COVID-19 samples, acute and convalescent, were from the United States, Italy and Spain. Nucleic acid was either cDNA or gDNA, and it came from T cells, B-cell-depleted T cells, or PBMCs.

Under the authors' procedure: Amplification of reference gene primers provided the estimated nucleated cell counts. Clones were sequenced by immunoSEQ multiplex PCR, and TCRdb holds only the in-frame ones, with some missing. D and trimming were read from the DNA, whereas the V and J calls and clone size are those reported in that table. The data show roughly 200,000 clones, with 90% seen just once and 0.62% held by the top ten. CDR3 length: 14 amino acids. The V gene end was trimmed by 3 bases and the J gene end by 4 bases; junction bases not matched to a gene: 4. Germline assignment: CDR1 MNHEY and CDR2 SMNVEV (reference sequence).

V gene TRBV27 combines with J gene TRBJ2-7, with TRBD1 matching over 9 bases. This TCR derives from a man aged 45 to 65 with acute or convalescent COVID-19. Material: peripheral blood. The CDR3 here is CASSLIQGAYEQYF. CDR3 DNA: TGTGCCAGCAGTTTGATACAGGGGGCGTACGAGCAGTACTTC.